The 18 T cell receptor beta chains below come from one sample, sequenced in a study of CD8+CD57+ T cells in acquired aplastic anemia. Only patients with CD8+CD57+ cell expansion on flow cytometry were chosen for sequencing. Genomic DNA templated the TCR beta VDJ and CDR3 profiling. TCRdb itself ran the reads through MiXCR, one entry per CDR3 protein. The table lists under 350,000 distinct CDR3 sequences, 45% to 65% of them singletons, with 1.3% in the top ten. Sequenced material: sorted CD4+, CD8+, or CD8+CD57+ T cells (not recorded which) from PBMCs. Receptors were obtained from a human donor with aplastic anemia.

The V call is TRBV20-1, the J call TRBJ2-7; 12 nucleotides agree with TRBD2. Losses at the gene ends were 4 bases for V and 7 bases for J; bases not matched to a gene: 11. Per germline, CDR1 DFQATT and CDR2 SNEGSKA (reference sequence). The CDR3 has 15 amino acids. As DNA, the CDR3 is TGCAGTGCTAACGGCCCTAGCGGGAGGGCAAATGAGCAGTACTTC. Its translation is CSANGPSGRANEQYF.

The rearrangement uses TRBV5-1 and TRBJ1-6, with TRBD1 identical over 10 bases. The trim removed 4 bases at V and 3 bases at J, leaving 4 bases unmatched. Germline CDR1 is SGHRS and CDR2 is YFSETQ. CDR3 length: 16 residues. The DNA for the CDR3 is TGCGCCAGCAGCGCGGGACAGGGGCACTATAATTCACCCCTCCACTTT. This translates into CASSAGQGHYNSPLHF.

This rearrangement joins TRBV19 to TRBJ2-7; perhaps TRBD1 as D (5 bases). Germline-derived CDR1 and CDR2 are LNHDA and SQIVND (reference sequence). This CDR3 comprises 14 residues. Trimming pared 10 bases from V and 2 bases from J, leaving 18 bases between. The chain's CDR3 is CATTSPGQAYEQYF. Written as DNA, the CDR3 is TGTGCCACCACCTCCCCAGGGCAGGCCTACGAGCAGTACTTC.

The chain carries TRBV19 and TRBJ1-5; the D gene is possibly TRBD1 (5 bases). V lost 4 bases to trimming and J lost 7 bases, with 17 bases between them. Germline V gene sequence: CDR1 LNHDA, CDR2 SQIVND (reference sequence). The CDR3 contains 15 residues. DNA for the CDR3: TGTGCCAGTAGTAGACATGAAGGGGTAACACAGCCCCAGCATTTT. Encoded protein: CASSRHEGVTQPQHF.

This clonotype was picked up a small number of times. The V gene is TRBV10-3, the J gene TRBJ1-4; unclear D gene. The CDR3 length is 12 residues. The ends were cut back, 2 bases at V and 7 bases at J, with 5 bases in the middle. Germline CDR1 is ENHRY and CDR2 is SYGVKD. The CDR3 region has the DNA TGTGCCATCAGTGAGGACGGTGAAAAACTGTTTTTT. This sequence encodes CAISEDGEKLFF.

This clonotype was seen repeatedly, ten times or more. The chain recombines TRBV5-1 with TRBJ2-3; no reliable D call. V lost 0 bases to trimming and J lost 3 bases, with 8 bases between them. Germline V lookup: CDR1 SGHRS, CDR2 YFSETQ. CDR3 size: 14 residues. DNA of the CDR3: TGCGCCAGCAGCTTGGCCGAGTCGACAGATACGCAGTATTTT. It encodes CASSLAESTDTQYF.

The DNA of the CDR3 is TGTGCCACCTCCAGGGGGCGCCCAGCCAAAAACATTCAGTACTTC. As protein: CATSRGRPAKNIQYF. The chain couples TRBV24-1 to TRBJ2-4; 8 bases align to TRBD1. The V gene's germline CDR1 is KGHDR and CDR2 SFDVKD. This CDR3 has 15 residues. The trim removed 9 bases at V and 0 bases at J, leaving 6 bases unmatched.

In this sample, this clonotype turned up many times. The chain carries TRBV20-1 and TRBJ1-1, with D perhaps TRBD1 (6 bases). This CDR3 region has 14 residues. The V gene's germline CDR1 is DFQATT and CDR2 SNEGSKA (reference sequence). The ends were cut back, 0 bases at V and 11 bases at J, with 19 bases in the middle. The CDR3 region has the DNA TGCAGTGCTAGAGATCAAGTTACCCGTGACAGGGCTTTCTTT. Encoded protein: CSARDQVTRDRAFF.

The chain carries TRBV29-1 and TRBJ1-1; TRBD1 matches 7 bases. There are 14 residues in the CDR3. Germline V gives CDR1 SQVTM, CDR2 ANQGSEA. The V segment lost 0 bases and the J segment 6 bases; nucleotides outside the gene matches: 7. This chain's CDR3 is CSVEDHQGVAEAFF. For the CDR3, the DNA is TGCAGCGTTGAAGATCATCAGGGGGTCGCTGAAGCTTTCTTT.

The genes are TRBV7-6 and TRBJ2-5, with 8 bases lining up with TRBD1. This CDR3 is built from 12 residues. V lost 8 bases to trimming and J lost 4 bases; unmatched junction nucleotides: 3. Per the germline V gene, CDR1 is SGHVS and CDR2 is FNYEAQ. CDR3 in amino acids: CASFTGGETQYF. Written as DNA, the CDR3 is TGTGCCAGCTTTACAGGGGGAGAGACCCAGTACTTC.

This clonotype was counted many times. The chain carries TRBV7-3 and TRBJ2-3, with D perhaps given as TRBD1 or TRBD2 (6 bases each). This CDR3 is built from 13 residues. V lost 3 bases and J lost 10, with 14 bases in between. Germline loops: CDR1 SGHTA, CDR2 FQGTGA. CDR3 in DNA: TGTGCCAGCAGCTTGGGGACGAGGGGGGCGCAGTATTTT. It yields the protein CASSLGTRGAQYF.

V and J are TRBV19 and TRBJ2-1; the D call may be TRBD1 or TRBD2 (6 bases each). The CDR3 extends over 15 amino acids. V lost 5 bases and J 6 bases, leaving 17 bases between the germline ends. The germline V gene has CDR1 LNHDA and CDR2 SQIVND (reference sequence). CDR3 loop: CASSGGGSDPNEQFF. The CDR3 bases are TGTGCCAGTAGTGGAGGGGGGAGTGATCCCAATGAGCAGTTCTTC.

This clonotype appeared a single time. The rearrangement links TRBV20-1 to TRBJ2-5, with 12 nucleotides matching TRBD2. The V gene end was trimmed by 2 bases and the J gene end by 5 bases; junction bases not matched to a gene: 6. Germline assignment: CDR1 DFQATT and CDR2 SNEGSKA (reference sequence). The CDR3 has 15 amino acids. CDR3 in DNA: TGCAGTGCTAGACGGGATACTAGCGGGAGGGAGACCCAGTACTTC. This encodes CSARRDTSGRETQYF.

The table lists this clonotype with a few counts. V is TRBV7-8 and J is TRBJ2-7; the match to TRBD2 covers 10 bases. V trimming: 5 bases; J trimming: 3 bases; junction bases outside the gene matches: 7. Germline V CDR1 and CDR2: SGHVS, FQNEAQ. The CDR3 runs 15 residues. CDR3 in DNA: TGTGCCAGCAGCACTAGACTAGCGGGTGGCTACGAGCAGTACTTC. This translates into CASSTRLAGGYEQYF.

The chain joins TRBV13 to TRBJ2-3, with 10 bases matching TRBD1. The CDR3 is 15 amino acids. Unmatched junction bases numbered 4, after V lost 6 bases and J lost 1 base. Germline V CDR1 and CDR2: PRHDT, FYEKMQ (reference sequence). The CDR3 spells CASSEDRGGTDTQYF. For the CDR3, the DNA is TGTGCCAGCAGTGAGGACAGGGGGGGCACAGATACGCAGTATTTT.

The V call is TRBV5-1, the J call TRBJ2-7; TRBD1 agrees at 9 bases. V lost 0 bases to trimming and J lost 5 bases; unmatched junction nucleotides: 6. Germline assignment: CDR1 SGHRS and CDR2 YFSETQ. CDR3 length: 15 amino acids. The CDR3: CASSLGQGVVNEQYF. The CDR3 DNA reads TGCGCCAGCAGCTTGGGACAGGGGGTGGTCAACGAGCAGTACTTC.

This chain uses TRBV10-3 with TRBJ1-2, with a possible D match to TRBD1 (6 bases). Trimming removed 2 bases at V and 3 bases at J, with 13 bases between. Germline V gives CDR1 ENHRY, CDR2 SYGVKD. This CDR3 has 15 residues. CDR3 residues: CAISETPGHHYGYTF. The CDR3 DNA reads as TGTGCCATCAGTGAGACCCCGGGACACCACTATGGCTACACCTTC.

The chain joins TRBV12-3 or TRBV12-4 to TRBJ2-1; no clear D. The CDR3 sequence is 15 residues long. With 3 bases removed from V and 4 bases from J, the gap between germline ends came to 13 bases. For the CDR3, the DNA is TGTGCCAGCAGTTTGACCAGTATTTTTTACAATGAGCAGTTCTTC. Translated: CASSLTSIFYNEQFF.